What follows are 32 T cell receptor beta chains derived from one specimen sequenced in a study of cytomegalovirus exposure and HLA in healthy donors. Profiled with immunoSEQ multiplex PCR; TCRdb holds only in-frame clones, not every one. The sample yields 100,000 to 150,000 clones, more than 75% seen once. The sequencing input was PBMCs. The receptor set was obtained from a man in his late teens or twenties in good health and CMV-seronegative.

This clone was recorded only once. The rearrangement uses TRBV4-2 and TRBJ1-6; the D is unclear. The germline V gene has CDR1 LGHNA and CDR2 YNFKEQ. V dropped 4 bases and J dropped 9 bases, with 10 bases sitting between them. The CDR3 has 13 amino acids. The CDR3 loop is CASSPDLSSPLHF. CDR3 nucleotide sequence: TGTGCCAGCAGCCCCGATCTCAGTTCACCCCTCCACTTT.

V gene TRBV5-1 combines with J gene TRBJ1-4; possibly TRBD1 for D (6 bases). From germline, CDR1 is SGHRS and CDR2 YFSETQ. Between the trimmed V and J ends, which lost 8 bases and 5 bases, there was a span of 13 bases. The CDR3 extends over 13 amino acids. CDR3 DNA sequence: TGCGCCAGTCAAAACAGGGCGAATGAAAAACTGTTTTTT. It specifies CASQNRANEKLFF.

This clone was recorded only once. The gene calls are TRBV4-1 and TRBJ1-2, with a weak D call TRBD1 (6 bases). The CDR3 loop spans 17 amino acids. V lost 0 bases and J 0 bases, leaving 14 bases between the germline ends. CDR1 MGHRA and CDR2 YSYEKL come from the germline V gene. The DNA of the CDR3 is TGCGCCAGCAGCCAAGAAGGGCAAGGGGGATCTAACTATGGCTACACCTTC. Its translation: CASSQEGQGGSNYGYTF.

The chain combines TRBV13 with TRBJ2-5; TRBD1 aligns across 10 bases. The J segment lost 0 bases and the V segment lost 5 bases, leaving 6 bases of the junction unmatched. Germline V lookup: CDR1 PRHDT, CDR2 FYEKMQ (reference sequence). The CDR3 runs 16 residues. DNA of the CDR3: TGTGCCAGCAGCGCGGGACAGGGGCTAAACCAAGAGACCCAGTACTTC. Encoded protein: CASSAGQGLNQETQYF. Supplemented by reference TRBV13 and TRBJ2-5, the full variable domain reads AAGVIQSPRHLIKEKRETATLKCYPIPRHDTVYWYQQGPGQDPQFLISFYEKMQSDKGSIPDRFSAQQFSDYHSELNMSSLELGDSALYFCASSAGQGLNQETQYFGPGTRLLVL.

J is TRBJ2-5 and V is TRBV30, with TRBD1 matching over 8 bases. The CDR3 has 13 amino acids. CDR1 GTSNPN and CDR2 SVGIG come from the germline V gene (reference sequence). Germline trimming cut 8 bases from V and 1 base from J; bases unmatched to any gene: 6. CDR3 sequence (DNA): TGTGCCAGTGACAGGGGACCCCAAGAGACCCAGTACTTC. Protein product: CASDRGPQETQYF.

This chain connects TRBV30 to TRBJ2-1; TRBD2 matches at 11 bases. The trim removed 0 bases at V and 7 bases at J, leaving 11 bases unmatched. This CDR3 has 17 residues. Germline lookup yields CDR1 GTSNPN and CDR2 SVGIG (reference sequence). The CDR3 region is CAWSVLLAGGGWNEQFF. The CDR3 coding sequence is TGTGCCTGGAGTGTACTCCTAGCGGGAGGAGGGTGGAATGAGCAGTTCTTC.

The V gene is TRBV10-1, the J gene TRBJ2-3; 8 bases line up with TRBD1. Trimming took 8 bases from V and 6 from J; bases not matched to a gene: 1. This CDR3 spans 11 amino acids. Looked up from germline, CDR1 is WNHNN and CDR2 is SYGVQD (reference sequence). For the CDR3, the DNA is TGCGCCAGCCGACAGGGGGATACGCAGTATTTT. This codes for CASRQGDTQYF.

This chain connects TRBV19 to TRBJ1-1, with D hard to call. Germline V gene sequence: CDR1 LNHDA, CDR2 SQIVND (reference sequence). V was trimmed by 4 bases and J by 14 bases, leaving 14 bases between them. The CDR3 length is 11 residues. In DNA, the CDR3 is TGTGCCAGTAGTACAAACCGGGTCCCATTCTTT. Its protein is CASSTNRVPFF.

The chain is built from TRBV5-4 and TRBJ2-2; D is perhaps TRBD1 (8 bases). Looked up from germline, CDR1 is SGHNT and CDR2 is YYREEE (reference sequence). The CDR3 is made up of 14 amino acids. V lost 3 bases, J lost 6 bases, and 12 bases lay in between. The CDR3: CASSSQGGAGELFF. CDR3 DNA sequence: TGTGCCAGCAGCTCACAGGGGGGGGCCGGGGAGCTGTTTTTT.

The J gene is TRBJ2-5, the V gene TRBV5-1; 8 bases agree with TRBD2. CDR3 length: 15 amino acids. From germline, CDR1 is SGHRS and CDR2 YFSETQ. With 2 bases clipped from V and 3 bases from J, the junction kept 6 bases outside the gene matches. CDR3 residues: CASSFGGLVEETQYF. The CDR3 DNA sequence: TGCGCCAGCAGCTTTGGGGGACTAGTAGAAGAGACCCAGTACTTC.

The chain has TRBV6-4 and TRBJ1-2; the D gene is possibly TRBD1 (6 bases). The ends were cut back, 3 bases at V and 4 bases at J, with 9 bases in the middle. The CDR3 is 13 residues long. CDR1 is MRHNA and CDR2 is SNTAGT in the germline V gene. DNA for the CDR3: TGTGCCAGCAGTGAGTTACAGGGCTATGGCTACACCTTC. It yields the protein CASSELQGYGYTF.

The genes are TRBV14 and TRBJ2-1; TRBD2 matches at 9 bases. In germline, CDR1 is SGHDN, CDR2 FVKESK. The CDR3 has 16 residues. Trimming at V came to 4 bases and at J to 4 bases, leaving 8 bases not matched to a gene. The CDR3 DNA reads as TGTGCCAGCAGCCGAGCTCCAGCGGGAGGTTACAATGAGCAGTTCTTC. Protein sequence: CASSRAPAGGYNEQFF.

This sequence joins TRBV6-5 and TRBJ2-1, with 7 bases aligning to TRBD2. CDR1 and CDR2 (germline): MNHEY, SVGAGI. CDR3 length equals 16 residues. With V trimmed by 0 bases and J by 6 bases, 8 bases remained unmatched. The CDR3 protein is CASSYSTGGMVNEQFF. CDR3 DNA: TGTGCCAGCAGTTACTCCACGGGGGGTATGGTCAATGAGCAGTTCTTC.

The chain combines TRBV15 with TRBJ2-2; 7 nucleotides agree with TRBD1. The CDR3 spans 16 residues. In germline, CDR1 is LNHNV, CDR2 YYDKDF (reference sequence). V lost 4 bases and J lost 0; bases outside the gene matches: 5. CDR3 in amino acids: CATSTPDRANTGELFF. CDR3 coding DNA: TGTGCCACCAGCACACCCGACAGGGCGAACACCGGGGAGCTGTTTTTT.

This sequence joins TRBV5-1 and TRBJ1-2; D may be TRBD1 (5 bases). Germline V gene lookup returns CDR1 SGHRS and CDR2 YFSETQ. Trimming removed 4 bases at V and 1 base at J, with 20 bases between. This CDR3 spans 17 amino acids. CDR3 amino acids: CASSLGERAPVNYGYTF. DNA of the CDR3: TGCGCCAGCAGCCTGGGGGAGCGGGCACCCGTTAACTATGGCTACACCTTC.

Comments on this clone: This same CDR3 is encoded by further DNA sequences in the sample. The CDR3 region has the DNA TGCAGCGTGCCGGGACAGGGAAGCGAAAAACTGTTTTTT. This encodes CSVPGQGSEKLFF. The genes are TRBV29-1 and TRBJ1-4; TRBD1 agrees at 9 bases. Trimming took 6 bases from V and 8 from J; bases not matched to a gene: 7. There are 13 residues in the CDR3. Per the germline V gene, CDR1 is SQVTM and CDR2 is ANQGSEA.

The chain joins TRBV27 to TRBJ2-6; D is possibly TRBD2 (6 bases). The CDR3 totals 16 residues. Germline V gene lookup returns CDR1 MNHEY and CDR2 SMNVEV (reference sequence). V shed 4 bases and J shed 0 bases, with 10 bases lying between them. This chain's CDR3 is CASSSWDFSGANVLTF. The CDR3 coding sequence is TGTGCCAGCAGTTCCTGGGACTTCTCTGGGGCCAACGTCCTGACTTTC.

The table lists this clone with many counts. The chain joins TRBV18 to TRBJ2-2, with D unresolved. This CDR3 region has 14 residues. Germline loops: CDR1 KGHSH, CDR2 LQKENI. Trimming cost V 3 bases and J 6 bases, with 11 bases left between them. CDR3 sequence: CASSPLGPSGELFF. CDR3 coding DNA: TGTGCCAGCTCACCTCTAGGCCCGTCCGGGGAGCTGTTTTTT.

The J gene is TRBJ1-2, the V gene TRBV6-1; 9 nucleotides align to TRBD1. Germline CDR1 is MNHNS and CDR2 is SASEGT. Trimming cost V 3 bases and J 7 bases; bases outside gene matches: 12. The CDR3 runs to 16 residues. CDR3 region: CASSDRDRDRFGGYTF. In DNA form, the CDR3 reads TGTGCCAGCAGTGACCGGGACAGGGACAGGTTCGGTGGCTACACCTTC.

This sequence joins TRBV5-1 and TRBJ2-1; 7 bases agree with TRBD1. V trimming: 3 bases; J trimming: 0 bases; junction bases outside the gene matches: 9. CDR3 length equals 17 residues. Germline CDR1 SGHRS, CDR2 YFSETQ. The DNA for the CDR3 is TGCGCCAGCAGCTGGGGAACAGGGGATAGCTCCTACAATGAGCAGTTCTTC. It specifies CASSWGTGDSSYNEQFF.

J is TRBJ2-1 and V is TRBV12-5; 7 bases fit TRBD1. The V gene end was trimmed by 5 bases and the J gene end by 0 bases; junction bases not matched to a gene: 7. The V gene's germline CDR1 is LGHNT and CDR2 FRNRAP. The CDR3 loop spans 16 amino acids. The CDR3 DNA reads TGTGCTAGTGGTCTCGGACAGGCGAGCTCCTACAATGAGCAGTTCTTC. Translated: CASGLGQASSYNEQFF.

V is TRBV5-4 and J is TRBJ2-5, with D possibly TRBD2 on 6 matching bases. The germline V gene encodes CDR1 SGHNT and CDR2 YYREEE (reference sequence). V was trimmed by 3 bases and J by 4 bases, leaving 16 bases between them. The CDR3 length is 15 residues. As DNA, the CDR3 is TGTGCCAGCAGCTACCCCGACGGGGAGGTAGAGACCCAGTACTTC. Residues: CASSYPDGEVETQYF.

The rearrangement links TRBV30 to TRBJ1-2; the match to TRBD1 covers 11 bases. V trimming: 0 bases; J trimming: 7 bases; junction bases outside the gene matches: 7. The CDR3 loop spans 15 amino acids. Per the germline V gene, CDR1 is GTSNPN and CDR2 is SVGIG (reference sequence). Here the CDR3 DNA reads TGTGCCTGGAGTGTGCTCGGACAGGGGGCGCTTGGCTACACCTTC. It yields the protein CAWSVLGQGALGYTF.

This sequence joins TRBV19 and TRBJ2-5, with a weak D call TRBD1 (6 bases). V was clipped by 4 bases and J by 2 bases, with 11 bases between them. Germline CDR1 reads LNHDA; CDR2 reads SQIVND (reference sequence). CDR3 size: 14 residues. The CDR3 sequence is CASSTTQGQETQYF. CDR3 nucleotides: TGTGCCAGTAGTACGACACAGGGTCAAGAGACCCAGTACTTC.

This clone was seen once. The J gene is TRBJ2-1, the V gene TRBV5-1, with no clear D. The germline V gene has CDR1 SGHRS and CDR2 YFSETQ. The CDR3 is 16 residues long. Trimming stripped 3 bases from V and 7 bases from J, with 20 bases between. The CDR3 region has the DNA TGCGCCAGCAGCTCGCCCGAGCGTATGTCTGCGAATGAGCAGTTCTTC. It translates to CASSSPERMSANEQFF.

The chain recombines TRBV5-6 with TRBJ1-1; TRBD1 agrees at 9 bases. This CDR3 region has 13 residues. Germline V gene lookup returns CDR1 SGHDT and CDR2 YYEEEE. V shed 4 bases and J 11 bases; nucleotides not matched to a gene: 9. The CDR3 DNA is TGTGCCAGCAGCCCGCCCGACAGGGGGTCCGCTTTCTTT. As protein: CASSPPDRGSAFF.

The V gene is TRBV30, the J gene TRBJ2-2, with D hard to call. Germline V gene lookup returns CDR1 GTSNPN and CDR2 SVGIG (reference sequence). This CDR3 comprises 11 residues. The V gene lost 3 bases and the J gene lost 6 bases, with 5 bases spanning the gap. CDR3 protein: CAWRSSGELFF. The CDR3 region has the DNA TGTGCCTGGAGATCGTCCGGGGAGCTGTTTTTT.

This chain links TRBV7-6 with TRBJ2-3; 7 bases fit TRBD1. Germline V lookup: CDR1 SGHVS, CDR2 FNYEAQ. This CDR3 is built from 19 residues. Trimming at V came to 5 bases and at J to 0 bases, leaving 17 bases not matched to a gene. CDR3 sequence (DNA): TGTGCCAGCAGCCGGACCGGGACAGCCCTTTATGATAGCACAGATACGCAGTATTTT. Amino acids: CASSRTGTALYDSTDTQYF.

The gene calls are TRBV7-8 and TRBJ1-4; D might be TRBD1 (6 bases). The CDR3 spans 15 residues. Germline CDR1 is SGHVS and CDR2 is FQNEAQ. V was trimmed by 1 base and J by 5 bases, leaving 11 bases between them. The CDR3 loop is CASSLVWGRNEKLFF. The CDR3 DNA reads TGTGCCAGCAGCTTAGTATGGGGGCGGAATGAAAAACTGTTTTTT.

This clone showed up just a few times. CDR3 protein: CASSLEASYEQYF. The CDR3 coding sequence is TGTGCCAGCAGCTTAGAAGCGTCCTACGAGCAGTACTTC. V and J are TRBV5-4 and TRBJ2-7; D remains unclear. Germline-derived CDR1 and CDR2 are SGHNT and YYREEE (reference sequence). V lost 2 bases and J 1 base, leaving 7 bases between the germline ends. The CDR3 sequence is 13 residues long.

The chain is built from TRBV12-5 and TRBJ1-2, with D tentatively TRBD1 (5 bases). The germline V gene encodes CDR1 LGHNT and CDR2 FRNRAP. CDR3 length: 15 residues. Deletions cut 1 base from V and 7 bases from J, with 16 bases between. The CDR3 protein is CASGLAIGRDFGYTF. CDR3 nucleotide sequence: TGTGCTAGTGGTTTGGCAATAGGCAGGGACTTTGGCTACACCTTC.

J is TRBJ1-1 and V is TRBV6-5; the D is unclear. This CDR3 comprises 11 residues. V lost 5 bases to trimming and J lost 7 bases, with 8 bases between them. Germline V gene data show CDR1 as MNHEY and CDR2 as SVGAGI. The CDR3 sequence is CASSQGGEAFF. The CDR3 nucleotides are TGTGCCAGCAGTCAAGGAGGTGAAGCTTTCTTT.